This paragraph covers one T cell receptor (beta chain) sequence. This clone was observed a handful of times. What antigen it recognizes has not been identified. Within one base of it there is no much larger clone, and no base qualities were kept. The CDR3 runs 14 residues from the cysteine to the phenylalanine. Kept here is only the CDR3 DNA, which spans 42 bases and is read in frame from base 1. At the junction V is shortened by 3 bases and J by 6 bases; bases outside the gene matches: 6. CDR1 MNHEY and CDR2 SVGAGI were looked up in the germline V gene. The data are from a study of early stage breast cancer tumors (dated by TCRdb to about 2017). With respect to the entire study: Of the roughly 15 invasive breast tumors, approximately 11 were found to be estrogen receptor-positive, progesterone receptor-positive and HER2-negative. A read coverage of roughly 10-fold per sample was achieved on average. Of the roughly 12 ER+/PR+/HER2- tumors, eight were classified as invasive ductal carcinomas and four as invasive lobular carcinomas. Across all samples, around 2.9 million templates representing roughly 1 million unique clonotypes were detected.

About 18-50 mg of tumor tissue was diced, and more than 3 ug of DNA was typically obtained. The study profiled bulk TCR beta-chain repertoires in matched peripheral blood, tumor and adjacent normal breast tissue taken from about 16 patients with early-stage breast cancer. After resection, visually identified tumor tissue was excised and placed in prechilled RNAlater. A TissueLyser II was used to homogenize diced tumor tissue (about 20-50 mg) in RLTplus buffer containing beta-mercaptoethanol and antifoaming agent. Genomic DNA was extracted with the Qiagen AllPrep DNA/RNA Mini kit. The study at large found these results: Because the cohort was small, a breakdown by tumor subtype could not be done. Roughly 2.5-fold higher T cell density and higher clonality were observed in tumors than in adjacent normal breast tissue. Repertoires from blood and normal breast were more alike than repertoires from blood and tumor, and in about 90% of the 16 patients, comparing each tissue with blood separated tumor from normal. Sequencing bulk genomic DNA from unsorted cells could not capture chain pairing or functional markers like CD4, CD8 and FOXP3. Enriched TCRB sequences shared across patients were found to be mostly commonly generated sequences that were unlikely to play an important role in the tumor microenvironment.

Each sample was amplified as two independent genomic DNA replicates: roughly 0.5 ug for blood and about 1.4 ug for tumor or normal breast. Following the manufacturer's instructions, the ImmunoSeq Intro kit was used to carry out TCRB sequencing on genomic DNA. For absolute quantification, the 31-cycle multiplex PCR included proprietary primers along with spike-in control sequences. An 87-bp fragment spanning the CDR3 and flanking V and J genes was sequenced with single-end 150-bp reads. Seven samples, each with two replicates, were multiplexed per lane of an Illumina MiSeq using version 3.0 chemistry. The original pipeline was this. Raw data were processed by the vendor's proprietary pipeline, with both replicates merged into one result per sample. A clonotype was defined as productive rearrangements that share the same V-gene family, CDR3 amino acid sequence and J-gene segment. Clonality was calculated as 1 minus the normalized Shannon entropy (Pielou evenness) of TCRB abundances. T cell density was estimated by dividing total templates by the number of input cells inferred from the DNA input amount. Total repertoire diversity and clonality were estimated with Recon using default parameters. A clonotype counted as tumor-enriched if its abundance in tumor exceeded 0.1% and was at least 32-fold higher than its abundance in normal breast. In its TCRdb copy, this immuneACCESS table keeps in-frame sequences only and misses some clones. Where compared with another copy, unresolved V genes explain less than half of these, and the others have no known cause. From that table come the V and J calls and clone size; the DNA was used to work out D and trimming. This sample is represented by approximately 30,000 clones; roughly 55% of them were singletons. The ten largest make up 8% to 10% of the sample.

The sequence links TRBV6-5 to TRBJ2-7; a stretch of 9 junction bases matches TRBD2. Sequencing input: breast tumor tissue. The origin of this receptor is a person aged 45-65 years with breast cancer. The nucleotide sequence is given as TGTGCCAGCAGTTATCGGCTAGCGGGGATCGAGCAGTACTTC. Its protein product is CASSYRLAGIEQYF.